Below, 24 T cell receptor beta chains from the same sample are listed, as sequenced in a study of T cells in localized non-small cell lung cancer. Repertoires were generated with immunoSEQ multiplex PCR, while TCRdb's copy carries only in-frame clones and drops some. Here the sample spans 25,000 to 35,000 clones, 70% to 90% being singletons. The specimen was peripheral blood, collected before any cancer treatment. The receptors were sampled from a female donor aged 60 or older with stage I lung adenocarcinoma.

This chain joins TRBV7-2 and TRBJ2-7; 10 bases align to TRBD1. Germline CDR1 SGHTA, CDR2 FQGNSA. Trimming took 7 bases from V and 0 from J; bases not matched to a gene: 6. The CDR3 consists of 15 residues. CDR3 protein: CASTPGTGASYEQYF. In nucleotides, the CDR3 is TGTGCCAGCACCCCCGGGACAGGGGCCTCCTACGAGCAGTACTTC.

The V call is TRBV28, the J call TRBJ1-5; 7 positions match TRBD1. J lost 6 bases, V lost 7 bases, and 9 bases had no gene match. Germline loops: CDR1 MDHEN, CDR2 SYDVKM. The CDR3 has 14 residues. The CDR3 protein is CASTLQTGIQPQHF. In DNA form, the CDR3 reads TGTGCCAGCACGCTACAGACAGGGATTCAGCCCCAGCATTTT.

The gene calls are TRBV5-1 and TRBJ2-1; D is possibly TRBD1 (6 bases). CDR3 length: 14 amino acids. Germline V lookup: CDR1 SGHRS, CDR2 YFSETQ. Trimming stripped 4 bases from V and 6 bases from J, with 14 bases between. The CDR3 nucleotides read TGCGCCAGCAGCCCGCTCGACAGGACCAATGAGCAGTTCTTC. Its translation is CASSPLDRTNEQFF.

The count of this clone is one. The CDR3 loop is CASSLYPPGRTDTQYF. CDR3 bases: TGTGCCAGCAGTTTATACCCCCCGGGTCGCACAGATACGCAGTATTTT. This chain links TRBV27 with TRBJ2-3; D is unclear. CDR1 MNHEY and CDR2 SMNVEV come from the germline V gene (reference sequence). Trimming took off 1 base at V and 1 base at J, with 12 bases between the two ends. CDR3 length equals 16 residues.

The rearrangement joins TRBV6-6 to TRBJ1-2; the D is unclear. Germline V gene data show CDR1 as MNHNY and CDR2 as SVGAGI (reference sequence). The CDR3 is 12 residues long. Trimming removed 6 bases at V and 3 bases at J, with 8 bases between. In DNA, the CDR3 is TGTGCCAGCAGGGCACGGGACTATGGCTACACCTTC. Protein sequence: CASRARDYGYTF.

V usage is TRBV5-1 and J usage is TRBJ1-2; D remains unclear. From germline, CDR1 is SGHRS and CDR2 YFSETQ. V lost 0 bases, J lost 4 bases, and 13 bases lay in between. The CDR3 contains 15 residues. CDR3 residues: CASSLDAIVIYGYTF. The CDR3 DNA follows: TGCGCCAGCAGCTTGGACGCTATCGTGATCTATGGCTACACCTTC. The full variable domain, its missing parts supplied by reference TRBV5-1 and TRBJ1-2, is KAGVTQTPRYLIKTRGQQVTLSCSPISGHRSVSWYQQTPGQGLQFLFEYFSETQRNKGNFPGRFSGRQFSNSRSEMNVSTLELGDSALYLCASSLDAIVIYGYTFGSGTRLTVV.

The V and J genes are TRBV7-8 and TRBJ1-5; D is undetermined. Germline V gives CDR1 SGHVS, CDR2 FQNEAQ. Trimming cost V 1 base and J 0 bases, with 16 bases left between them. The CDR3 runs 18 residues. The CDR3 sequence: CASSLGFRQIDSNQPQHF. CDR3 coding DNA: TGTGCCAGCAGCTTAGGCTTTCGGCAGATCGATAGCAATCAGCCCCAGCATTTT.

The chain couples TRBV2 to TRBJ1-3; no clear D. The CDR3 spans 14 residues. The V end lost 0 bases, the J end lost 3 bases, and 6 bases lay between the germline ends. Per germline, CDR1 SNHLY and CDR2 FYNNEI. CDR3 loop: CASSEASFGNTIYF. The DNA of the CDR3 is TGTGCCAGCAGTGAAGCCTCTTTTGGAAACACCATATATTTT. Full variable domain (rest looked up from reference TRBV2 and TRBJ1-3): EPEVTQTPSHQVTQMGQEVILRCVPISNHLYFYWYRQILGQKVEFLVSFYNNEISEKSEIFDDQFSVERPDGSNFTLKIRSTKLEDSAMYFCASSEASFGNTIYFGEGSWLTVV.

This chain uses TRBV7-2 with TRBJ2-1, with unresolved D. Germline V gene sequence: CDR1 SGHTA, CDR2 FQGNSA. Trimming cost V 5 bases and J 8 bases, with 16 bases left between them. The CDR3 covers 14 residues. CDR3 loop: CASSAAIGWDEQFF. CDR3 DNA: TGTGCCAGCAGCGCCGCGATTGGTTGGGATGAGCAGTTCTTC.

This clone was recorded once. V and J are TRBV4-2 and TRBJ1-2; TRBD1 might be the D (5 bases). CDR3 length equals 14 residues. Trimming stripped 5 bases from V and 4 bases from J, with 14 bases between. The germline V gene encodes CDR1 LGHNA and CDR2 YNFKEQ. CDR3 DNA: TGTGCCAGCAGCTCAAAGGCGCAGGGCTATGGCTACACCTTC. Its translation is CASSSKAQGYGYTF.

This sequence joins TRBV7-4 and TRBJ2-7; D remains ambiguous. The CDR3 spans 13 residues. The V gene's germline CDR1 is SGHVT and CDR2 SQSDAQ. V shed 5 bases and J shed 0 bases, with 8 bases lying between them. CDR3 in DNA: TGTGCCAGCAGCCAACACAGCTCCTACGAGCAGTACTTC. It translates to CASSQHSSYEQYF.

V is TRBV9 and J is TRBJ1-2; TRBD1 is a possible D gene (6 bases). Germline V gene sequence: CDR1 SGDLS, CDR2 YYNGEE. With 4 bases removed from V and 4 bases from J, the gap between germline ends came to 14 bases. This CDR3 contains 14 residues. This chain's CDR3 is CASSPPQGRYGYTF. The CDR3 DNA reads as TGTGCCAGCAGCCCCCCCCAGGGGCGCTATGGCTACACCTTC. The variable domain in full, completed from reference TRBV9 and TRBJ1-2, reads DSGVTQTPKHLITATGQRVTLRCSPRSGDLSVYWYQQSLDQGLQFLIQYYNGEERAKGNILERFSAQQFPDLHSELNLSSLELGDSALYFCASSPPQGRYGYTFGSGTRLTVV.

The chain couples TRBV29-1 to TRBJ1-3, with no clear D. Trimming shortened V by 4 bases and J by 4 bases, and 11 bases separated the two germline ends. Germline CDR1 is SQVTM and CDR2 is ANQGSEA. CDR3 length equals 13 residues. CDR3 sequence: CSVVKGAGNTIYF. Here the CDR3 DNA reads TGCAGCGTTGTGAAGGGAGCAGGAAACACCATATATTTT.

The chain employs TRBV11-3 and TRBJ2-5; TRBD2 agrees at 10 bases. V was pared by 1 base and J by 5 bases, with 7 bases of the junction left unmatched. CDR1 and CDR2 from the germline V gene are SGHNT and YENEEA. There are 16 residues in the CDR3. The CDR3 sequence: CASSLGASGRGETQYF. In DNA form, the CDR3 reads TGTGCCAGCAGCTTAGGGGCTAGCGGGAGAGGGGAGACCCAGTACTTC.

The J gene is TRBJ2-7, the V gene TRBV28; a weak D match, TRBD1 (5 bases). V lost 4 bases to trimming and J lost 3 bases, with 10 bases between them. This CDR3 has 13 residues. Germline assignment: CDR1 MDHEN and CDR2 SYDVKM. CDR3 protein: CASSSGHLYEQYF. The DNA of the CDR3 is TGTGCCAGCAGTTCAGGACACCTCTACGAGCAGTACTTC.

The chain links TRBV10-3 to TRBJ2-5, with 9 bases matching TRBD2. V lost 0 bases and J lost 1; bases outside the gene matches: 6. Germline values: CDR1 ENHRY, CDR2 SYGVKD. The CDR3 extends over 17 amino acids. The CDR3 loop is CAISESSKAGGQETQYF. CDR3 sequence (DNA): TGTGCCATCAGTGAGTCCTCGAAAGCGGGAGGCCAAGAGACCCAGTACTTC.

This chain uses TRBV11-2 with TRBJ2-1, with 8 bases that match TRBD2. The CDR3 sequence is 17 residues long. After removal of 8 bases from V and 0 bases from J, the junction contained 12 bases not matched to a gene. The germline gives CDR1 SGHAT, CDR2 FQNNGV. The CDR3 DNA reads TGTGCCAGCCGGGACGGCCGCGGGACTAGCTCCTACAATGAGCAGTTCTTC. As protein: CASRDGRGTSSYNEQFF.

V usage is TRBV7-9 and J usage is TRBJ2-1; TRBD2 agrees at 9 bases. V was clipped by 2 bases and J by 8 bases; unmatched bases: 13. Germline V gives CDR1 SEHNR, CDR2 FQNEAQ (reference sequence). The CDR3 totals 17 residues. CDR3 DNA: TGTGCCAGCAGCTTACCGGCCGGGCGGGAGGGCCACCATGAGCAGTTCTTC. As protein: CASSLPAGREGHHEQFF.

This chain connects TRBV2 to TRBJ2-1; 7 bases align to TRBD1. The V and J ends lost 6 bases and 1 base, in that order; junction bases with no gene match: 3. CDR3 length equals 14 residues. The V gene's germline CDR1 is SNHLY and CDR2 FYNNEI. DNA of the CDR3: TGTGCCAGCAGAGGGGGCGGATCCTACAATGAGCAGTTCTTC. The encoded protein is CASRGGGSYNEQFF. The variable domain in full, completed from reference TRBV2 and TRBJ2-1, reads EPEVTQTPSHQVTQMGQEVILRCVPISNHLYFYWYRQILGQKVEFLVSFYNNEISEKSEIFDDQFSVERPDGSNFTLKIRSTKLEDSAMYFCASRGGGSYNEQFFGPGTRLTVL.

To note about this clone: The junction shows a germline mismatch at one end, possibly a read error. The rearrangement uses TRBV15 and TRBJ2-3, with 13 nucleotides matching TRBD2. Germline V lookup: CDR1 LNHNV, CDR2 YYDKDF (reference sequence). The CDR3 contains 20 residues. The CDR3 region is CAASSSIHLRTSGSLNTQYF. DNA for the CDR3: TGTGCCGCCAGCAGCTCGATTCACCTCAGGACTAGCGGGAGTCTAAATACGCAGTATTTT.

V gene TRBV11-3 combines with J gene TRBJ2-7; D gene uncertain. CDR1 is SGHNT and CDR2 is YENEEA in the germline V gene. Trimming stripped 3 bases from V and 5 bases from J, with 17 bases between. The CDR3 runs 15 residues. In DNA form, the CDR3 reads TGTGCCAGCAGCTTTGTATTCGAGAGGTCCAACGAGCAGTACTTC. Translated: CASSFVFERSNEQYF.

This clone has a single count. This sequence joins TRBV28 and TRBJ1-5; no clear D. Trimming removed 8 bases from V and 7 bases from J, with 21 bases in between. This CDR3 has 15 amino acids. Germline V gives CDR1 MDHEN, CDR2 SYDVKM. The CDR3 DNA follows: TGTGCCAGCCGCGACTGGGGAGAATTGTGGCAGCCCCAGCATTTT. The encoded protein is CASRDWGELWQPQHF.

The V gene is TRBV19, the J gene TRBJ2-6; 9 positions agree with TRBD1. V gave up 6 bases and J gave up 0 bases; unmatched junction bases: 6. Per the germline V gene, CDR1 is LNHDA and CDR2 is SQIVND (reference sequence). This CDR3 is 17 amino acids long. This CDR3 reads CASSRDRAHSGANVLTF. Here the CDR3 DNA reads TGTGCCAGTAGCCGGGACAGGGCTCACTCTGGGGCCAACGTCCTGACTTTC.

The chain employs TRBV11-2 and TRBJ2-1; 9 positions match TRBD1. Germline CDR1 SGHAT, CDR2 FQNNGV. V shed 3 bases, J shed 5 bases, and the junction held 14 bases outside the gene matches. CDR3 length equals 18 residues. The CDR3 sequence: CASSLGLPGQGLDNEQFF. CDR3 nucleotides: TGTGCCAGCAGCTTGGGCCTGCCGGGACAGGGTTTGGACAATGAGCAGTTCTTC.